Listed below are T cell receptor beta chains from one sample, sequenced in a study of regulatory T cells in long-lasting Graves disease. One entry per CDR3 protein results from TCRdb running MiXCR on the multiplex PCR reads. The sample yields over 500,000 distinct CDR3 sequences, about 16% seen once. These same data were also listed under a study on T cells in Graves' hyperthyroidism and ophthalmopathy.

The sequenced sample was peripheral blood mononuclear cells (PBMCs), obtained at new diagnosis, from a patient treated with antithyroid drugs. The receptor source for this set is a young man with Graves disease. Each CDR3 is given without its conserved first and last residue. Some rows mark clone size as missing; the rest say once, few, many or name a class of expanded clone.

CDR3 | V | size | J
SARDFIGGSGDIQY | TRBV20-1 | . | TRBJ2-4
ATQGSGELF | TRBV28 | many | TRBJ2-2
ASTKWGERTDTQY | TRBV10-2 | many | TRBJ2-3
ASSLVSLAGVGDGANVLT | TRBV7-8 | . | TRBJ2-6
ASSYGGPNTGELF | TRBV7-3 | . | TRBJ2-2
SARDTQDRGKYSPLH | TRBV20-1 | few | TRBJ1-6
ASSIRMNPYNEQF | TRBV19 | . | TRBJ2-1
ASSQGASGSGETQY | TRBV3-1 | . | TRBJ2-5
ASSQPVEGRSYGYT | TRBV4-1 | few | TRBJ1-2
ASSHTTGSLGYYGYT | TRBV7-9 | many | TRBJ1-2
ASSRGTGSSYEQY | TRBV11-1 | few | TRBJ2-7
ASSVGQGYSYEQY | TRBV6-2/TRBV6-3 | many | TRBJ2-7
ASSPSGLRGDEQY | TRBV5-1 | . | TRBJ2-7
SARVRLGSYNEQF | TRBV20-1 | many | TRBJ2-1
ASSVTSGPTYEQY | TRBV11-1 | many | TRBJ2-7
SATRENTEAF | TRBV20-1 | many | TRBJ1-1
ASFGGRVGELF | TRBV12-3/TRBV12-4 | . | TRBJ2-2
ASSPPTVSSYNEQF | TRBV18 | many | TRBJ2-1
VSSGIGGGEAF | TRBV6-1 | few | TRBJ1-1
ASINRGVNEQY | TRBV5-6 | many | TRBJ2-7
ATRPGVITDTQY | TRBV15 | few | TRBJ2-3
ASTPWDSGPGLAVYEQY | TRBV6-1 | . | TRBJ2-7
SASRGSNNEQF | TRBV20-1 | . | TRBJ2-1
ASSQVLIAGEQF | TRBV4-2 | once | TRBJ2-1
ASSGGGPGYEQY | TRBV18 | many | TRBJ2-7
ASTPWTGTEKLF | TRBV28 | few | TRBJ1-4
ASRDGTFSYEQY | TRBV2 | many | TRBJ2-7